This TCR beta chain was identified in a study of T cells in Graves' hyperthyroidism and ophthalmopathy. This clonotype showed up many times. One end of the junction is discordant with germline, which a read error may explain. From RNA transcripts, TCR beta CDR3 regions were amplified. During a first-round RT-PCR of the TCR CDR3, the HTBI primer set was used. MiXCR, applied by TCRdb to the multiplex PCR reads, yields one record per CDR3 protein. The table records approximately 510,000 distinct CDR3 sequences, roughly 45% of them present only once. CDR1 SGHRS and CDR2 YFSETQ come from the germline V gene. This CDR3 is 14 amino acids long.

This sequence was found in an adult woman with Graves' disease, either hyperthyroidism or ophthalmopathy (not recorded which). This chain uses TRBV5-1 with TRBJ1-6; 9 nucleotides line up with TRBD1. Sequenced input: peripheral blood or thyroid tissue (not recorded which). DNA of the CDR3: TGTGCCAGCAGTCTGGACAGGGGTAATTCACCCCTCCACTTT. Encoded protein: CASSLDRGNSPLHF. The full variable domain, in which reference TRBV5-1 and TRBJ1-6 provide the parts outside the CDR3, is KAGVTQTPRYLIKTRGQQVTLSCSPISGHRSVSWYQQTPGQGLQFLFEYFSETQRNKGNFPGRFSGRQFSNSRSEMNVSTLELGDSALYLCASSLDRGNSPLHFGNGTRLTVT.